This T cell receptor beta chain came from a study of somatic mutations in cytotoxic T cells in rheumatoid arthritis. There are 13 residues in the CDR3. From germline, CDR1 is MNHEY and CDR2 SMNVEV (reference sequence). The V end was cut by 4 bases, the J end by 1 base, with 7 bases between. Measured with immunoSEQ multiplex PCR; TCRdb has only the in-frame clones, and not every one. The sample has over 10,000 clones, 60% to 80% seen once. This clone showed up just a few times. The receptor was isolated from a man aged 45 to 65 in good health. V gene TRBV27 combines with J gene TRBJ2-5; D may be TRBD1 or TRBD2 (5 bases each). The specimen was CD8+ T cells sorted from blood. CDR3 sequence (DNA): TGTGCCAGCAGTTACGGGACCCAAGAGACCCAGTACTTC. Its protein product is CASSYGTQETQYF.